A selection of T cell receptor beta chains follows, all from one sample in a study of blood T cells in healthy people across ages. TCRdb fed the 5' RACE reads into MiXCR, producing one record per CDR3 protein. This table holds 700,000 or so distinct CDR3 sequences, about a fifth found once. Sequencing was performed on blood. The receptors originated from a man aged 65-85 years in good health. The CDR3 runs from the conserved cysteine through the conserved F or W. Fields, in order: D gene, clone size, J gene, V gene, CDR3 protein, CDR3 DNA. The D gene is left open where the match is weak. Clone size is stated in some rows and not others, as once, few, many or a class when expanded.

. | . | TRBJ2-1 | TRBV6-1 | CASSENPLALYNEQFF | TGTGCCAGCAGTGAAAACCCCCTGGCCCTTTACAATGAGCAGTTCTTC
. | . | TRBJ1-5 | TRBV20-1 | CSLIRGWNQPQHF | TGCAGCTTAATCCGAGGTTGGAATCAGCCCCAGCATTTT
TRBD2 | . | TRBJ2-3 | TRBV10-3 | CAISPGEGTQYF | TGTGCCATCAGCCCCGGGGAGGGGACGCAGTATTTT
. | . | TRBJ2-5 | TRBV25-1 | CASSDLLTGDQETQYF | TGTGCCAGCAGTGACCTCCTGACAGGAGACCAAGAGACCCAGTACTTC
TRBD1 | . | TRBJ2-5 | TRBV18 | CASSPGQLKQETQYF | TGTGCCAGCTCACCGGGACAGCTAAAGCAAGAGACCCAGTACTTC
. | few | TRBJ2-1 | TRBV7-3 | CASSSLAALSYNEQFF | TGTGCCAGCAGCTCCTTAGCGGCCCTCTCCTACAATGAGCAGTTCTTC
. | few | TRBJ1-2 | TRBV19 | CASSSLTGLYGYTF | TGTGCCAGTAGTTCCCTGACCGGGCTCTATGGCTACACCTTC
TRBD1 | few | TRBJ2-3 | TRBV4-1 | CASRLTGVGTDTQYF | TGCGCCAGCAGGCTAACAGGGGTTGGAACAGATACGCAGTATTTT
. | few | TRBJ1-2 | TRBV10-3 | CAISGDPFNYGYTF | TGTGCCATCTCGGGGGACCCCTTTAACTATGGCTACACCTTC
TRBD2 | . | TRBJ2-1 | TRBV9 | CASSVLAGSGNEQFF | TGTGCCAGCAGCGTACTAGCGGGAAGTGGCAATGAGCAGTTCTTC
. | few | TRBJ2-5 | TRBV20-1 | CSVGSWQETQYF | TGCAGTGTGGGAAGTTGGCAAGAGACCCAGTACTTC
. | . | TRBJ1-2 | TRBV20-1 | CSARGEGYYGYTF | TGCAGTGCTAGAGGGGAGGGGTACTATGGCTACACCTTC
. | few | TRBJ2-1 | TRBV24-1 | CATSQGPYNEQFF | TGTGCCACCAGTCAAGGGCCCTACAATGAGCAGTTCTTC
. | . | TRBJ1-3 | TRBV9 | CASSVGPSFSGNTIYF | TGTGCCAGCAGCGTAGGGCCATCGTTCTCTGGAAACACCATATATTTT
. | . | TRBJ2-3 | TRBV2 | CASARRDTQYF | TGTGCCAGTGCTAGGCGCGATACGCAGTATTTT
. | . | TRBJ1-2 | TRBV20-1 | CSAENRAQGTYGYTF | TGCAGTGCCGAGAACCGGGCCCAGGGTACCTATGGCTACACCTTC
TRBD1 | . | TRBJ1-2 | TRBV5-1 | CASSSGQILNYGYTF | TGCGCCAGCAGCTCGGGACAGATCCTTAACTATGGCTACACCTTC
TRBD2 | . | TRBJ2-3 | TRBV20-1 | CSARHGTSSSRQYF | TGCAGTGCTAGACACGGGACTAGCTCCTCTCGCCAGTATTTT
. | . | TRBJ2-3 | TRBV11-2 | CASTGFFSTDTQYF | TGTGCCAGCACCGGGTTTTTTTCCACAGATACGCAGTATTTT
TRBD1 | . | TRBJ2-5 | TRBV12-3/TRBV12-4 | CAGTASDREETQYF | TGTGCCGGCACCGCCTCGGACAGGGAAGAGACCCAGTACTTC
TRBD2 | few | TRBJ2-1 | TRBV7-2 | CASLYGGSSYNEQFF | TGTGCCAGCCTATACGGGGGGAGCTCCTACAATGAGCAGTTCTTC
. | . | TRBJ2-4 | TRBV12-3/TRBV12-4 | CASSFAGDLNIQYF | TGTGCCAGCAGTTTCGCAGGGGATTTGAACATTCAGTACTTC
. | many | TRBJ2-7 | TRBV20-1 | CSALISDRSYEQYF | TGCAGTGCCCTTATTTCGGACAGATCCTACGAGCAGTACTTC
. | . | TRBJ1-4 | TRBV6-6 | CASSSVWSNINEKLFF | TGTGCCAGCAGTTCGGTCTGGTCAAATATTAATGAAAAACTGTTTTTT
. | . | TRBJ1-2 | TRBV20-1 | CSASPVLGYTF | TGCAGTGCTAGCCCCGTGCTGGGCTACACCTTC
. | . | TRBJ1-2 | TRBV7-2 | CASTPPGRNYGYTF | TGTGCCAGCACCCCTCCGGGCAGGAACTATGGCTACACCTTC
. | . | TRBJ2-2 | TRBV29-1 | CSVEVGSTGELFF | TGCAGCGTTGAAGTCGGGAGCACCGGGGAGCTGTTTTTT
. | . | TRBJ2-2 | TRBV19 | CASSTPGLTPGELFF | TGTGCCAGTAGTACACCGGGACTCACCCCCGGGGAGCTGTTTTTT
TRBD2 | few | TRBJ2-1 | TRBV5-1 | CASSFAGATYNEQFF | TGCGCCAGCAGCTTCGCGGGAGCAACCTACAATGAGCAGTTCTTC
. | few | TRBJ2-3 | TRBV3-1 | CASSQEAVFTQYF | TGTGCCAGCAGCCAAGAGGCGGTGTTCACGCAGTATTTT
. | many | TRBJ1-2 | TRBV10-3 | CAIGEANYGYTF | TGTGCCATCGGGGAAGCTAACTATGGCTACACCTTC
. | . | TRBJ1-2 | TRBV7-9 | CASSLMDYGYTF | TGTGCCAGCAGCTTAATGGACTATGGCTACACCTTC
. | many | TRBJ2-5 | TRBV7-9 | CASSASQETQYF | TGTGCCAGCAGCGCGTCGCAAGAGACCCAGTACTTC
TRBD2 | . | TRBJ2-1 | TRBV7-2 | CASSEPGLAVPEQFF | TGTGCCAGCAGCGAACCGGGACTAGCGGTCCCTGAGCAGTTCTTC
. | . | TRBJ2-5 | TRBV19 | CASKTGNAETQYF | TGTGCCAGCAAGACCGGGAATGCAGAGACCCAGTACTTC
TRBD1 | . | TRBJ2-1 | TRBV29-1 | CSVGQGVSNEQFF | TGCAGCGTTGGACAGGGGGTTTCAAATGAGCAGTTCTTC
. | few | TRBJ1-2 | TRBV7-2 | CASSTTRYGYTF | TGTGCCAGCAGCACTACCCGCTATGGCTACACCTTC
. | few | TRBJ2-4 | TRBV12-3/TRBV12-4 | CASSRRADGGRYIQYF | TGTGCCAGCAGTCGCCGGGCCGATGGAGGGAGGTACATTCAGTACTTC
TRBD2 | . | TRBJ2-4 | TRBV4-2 | CASSQASGGPGKNIQYF | TGTGCCAGCAGCCAAGCAAGCGGGGGACCAGGCAAAAACATTCAGTACTTC